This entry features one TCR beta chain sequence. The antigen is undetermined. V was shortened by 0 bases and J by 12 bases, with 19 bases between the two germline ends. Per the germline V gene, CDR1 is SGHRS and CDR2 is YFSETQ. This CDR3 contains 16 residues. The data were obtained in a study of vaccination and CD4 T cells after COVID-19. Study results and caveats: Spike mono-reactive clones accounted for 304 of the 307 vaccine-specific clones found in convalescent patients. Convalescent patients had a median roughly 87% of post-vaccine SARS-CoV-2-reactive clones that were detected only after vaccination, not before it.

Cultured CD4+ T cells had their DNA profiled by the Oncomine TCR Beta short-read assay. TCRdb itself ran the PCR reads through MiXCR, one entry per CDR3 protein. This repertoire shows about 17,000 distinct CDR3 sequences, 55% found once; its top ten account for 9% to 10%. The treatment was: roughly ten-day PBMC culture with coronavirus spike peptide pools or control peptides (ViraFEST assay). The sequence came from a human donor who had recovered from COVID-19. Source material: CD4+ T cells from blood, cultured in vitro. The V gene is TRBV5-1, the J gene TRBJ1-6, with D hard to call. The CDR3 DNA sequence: TGCGCCAGCAGCTTGGACGGTCCAGAGGCCTCTGGACCCCTCCACTTT. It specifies CASSLDGPEASGPLHF.